This record covers a single T cell receptor (beta chain). The antigen is not known. The sample comes from a study of T cell responses to AZD1222 COVID-19 vaccine. The study's findings and limits: The repertoires were collected only after the peak T cell response. Of spike-specific TCRs, nearly half reportedly target regions left unmutated in variants.

Assay used: immunoSEQ multiplex PCR; TCRdb lists only in-frame clones, some missing. This sample has more than 30,000 clones, with 85% to 90% found just once. Second doses that came at about 4 or about 12 weeks were put together. The sample was peripheral blood, taken 28 days after the second AZD1222 dose. This clonotype was obtained from an adult who received the AZD1222 COVID-19 vaccine.

The CDR3 region has the DNA TGTGCCAGTAGTATAGCCCCGGCAGGCTCCAGAGGCTACACCTTC. This sequence encodes CASSIAPAGSRGYTF. The chain employs TRBV19 and TRBJ1-2, with D unclear. This CDR3 has 15 amino acids. Per the germline V gene, CDR1 is LNHDA and CDR2 is SQIVND (reference sequence). V was pared by 1 base and J by 8 bases, with 17 bases between.